The next 25 T cell receptor beta chains were all read from a single sample in a study of human T cells and chemical hapten exposure. Time point of the sample: patch test 3, about 24 weeks after DPC sensitization. Described treatment: therapeutic diphenylcyclopropenone sensitization with weekly scalp DPC. TCRdb redid the calling of the RACE reads with MiXCR, one entry per CDR3 protein. The sample records roughly 200,000 distinct CDR3 sequences, around 25% being singletons. Sequenced here: whole blood, sampled in connection with sensitization to the hapten diphenylcyclopropenone (DPC). The receptor source for this set is a woman between 40 and 55 years old with alopecia areata. Some clones in this sample may be carry-over from other donors' samples.

The genes are TRBV4-2 and TRBJ2-4; 8 positions agree with TRBD1. Germline CDR1 reads LGHNA; CDR2 reads YNFKEQ. V lost 0 bases and J lost 10; bases outside the gene matches: 8. The CDR3 spans 15 residues. Written as DNA, the CDR3 is TGTGCCAGCAGCCAAGATCCAGGGGGCGCGGGTATTCAGTACTTC. Translation: CASSQDPGGAGIQYF.

The table lists this clonotype with many counts. The chain links TRBV5-5 to TRBJ2-5; 13 bases are a match to TRBD2. This CDR3 is built from 17 residues. The trim removed 2 bases at V and 5 bases at J, leaving 9 bases unmatched. CDR1 and CDR2 (germline): SGHKS, YYEKEE (reference sequence). The chain's CDR3 is CASSFRRTSGSGETQYF. In DNA, the CDR3 is TGTGCCAGCAGCTTTCGCCGGACTAGCGGGAGCGGGGAGACCCAGTACTTC.

This clonotype was observed a handful of times. The V call is TRBV12-3 or TRBV12-4, the J call TRBJ2-5, with 10 positions matching TRBD1. The CDR3 runs 16 residues. V was pared by 4 bases and J by 4 bases, with 9 bases of the junction left unmatched. CDR3 coding DNA: TGTGCCAGCAGTTCATCTGCCGGGACAGGGGTAGAGACCCAGTACTTC. Its translation: CASSSSAGTGVETQYF.

V gene TRBV15 combines with J gene TRBJ2-1; D might be TRBD1 or TRBD2, each matching 5 bases. Trimming cost V 2 bases and J 7 bases, with 21 bases left between them. The CDR3 loop spans 17 amino acids. Germline-derived CDR1 and CDR2 are LNHNV and YYDKDF (reference sequence). CDR3 in DNA: TGTGCCACCAGCAGATATGGACTGAGACAGCGAGATAATGAGCAGTTCTTC. Translation gives CATSRYGLRQRDNEQFF.

This chain connects TRBV24-1 to TRBJ2-3, with D perhaps assigned TRBD1 or TRBD2 (6 bases each). The CDR3 loop spans 13 amino acids. Trimming took off 10 bases at V and 4 bases at J, with 14 bases between the two ends. The V gene's germline CDR1 is KGHDR and CDR2 SFDVKD. The CDR3 region has the DNA TGTGCCACGCGAAGGGGGGCTTCAGATACGCAGTATTTT. Translation gives CATRRGASDTQYF.

In this sample, this clonotype turned up a few times. The rearrangement uses TRBV20-1 and TRBJ2-1, with 14 nucleotides matching TRBD2. CDR1 DFQATT and CDR2 SNEGSKA come from the germline V gene (reference sequence). CDR3 length: 14 residues. J gave up 16 bases and V 4 bases, and 12 bases lay outside the gene matches. The CDR3, as DNA: TGCAGTGCTACCTTGACTAGCGGGAGGGCTCGATCTTTCTTC. Its protein is CSATLTSGRARSFF.

This clonotype was recorded a few times. This chain uses TRBV10-3 with TRBJ2-1; TRBD2 matches 10 bases. CDR1 ENHRY and CDR2 SYGVKD come from the germline V gene. V lost 6 bases to trimming and J lost 3 bases; unmatched junction nucleotides: 14. The CDR3 spans 18 residues. The DNA for the CDR3 is TGTGCCATCAGCCGGGACAGGCTAACTAGCGGGAACTACAATGAGCAGTTCTTC. It translates to CAISRDRLTSGNYNEQFF.

This clonotype came up a few times. The chain employs TRBV6-5 and TRBJ1-5; D gene ambiguous. Germline lookup yields CDR1 MNHEY and CDR2 SVGAGI. Trimming removed 0 bases from V and 6 bases from J, with 15 bases in between. CDR3 length: 16 amino acids. The CDR3 DNA is TGTGCCAGCAGTTACTCGAAGGCGTCTGCGGGTCAGCCCCAGCATTTT. Its protein product is CASSYSKASAGQPQHF.

With regard to this clonotype: The junction departs from the called germline gene at one end, perhaps through a read error. The chain carries TRBV5-4 and TRBJ2-1; 7 bases fit TRBD1. The CDR3 consists of 15 residues. Germline V gives CDR1 SGHNT, CDR2 YYREEE (reference sequence). The CDR3 nucleotides read TGTGCCAGCAGCTCCTCGAGGGGGCCCTACAATGAGCATTTCTTC. It translates to CASSSSRGPYNEHFF.

This chain connects TRBV10-3 to TRBJ1-2; possibly TRBD1 for D (5 bases). Trimming removed 0 bases at V and 7 bases at J, with 9 bases between. There are 13 residues in the CDR3. CDR1 is ENHRY and CDR2 is SYGVKD in the germline V gene. The CDR3 DNA sequence: TGTGCCATCAGTGAGTCCACCGACAGTGGCTACACCTTC. Its translation: CAISESTDSGYTF.

This clonotype has more than one count but fewer than ten. The gene calls are TRBV12-3 or TRBV12-4 and TRBJ1-1; D call uncertain. The CDR3 contains 13 residues. Trimming removed 6 bases from V and 1 base from J, with 9 bases in between. The CDR3 nucleotides are TGTGCCAGCAGGCTGACTGAGAACACTGAAGCTTTCTTT. Translating it yields CASRLTENTEAFF.

The chain combines TRBV27 with TRBJ1-3; D ambiguous. The CDR3 length is 14 residues. V dropped 6 bases and J dropped 0 bases, with 9 bases sitting between them. Germline-derived CDR1 and CDR2 are MNHEY and SMNVEV (reference sequence). The CDR3 region is CASRNGGSGNTIYF. CDR3 sequence (DNA): TGTGCCAGCAGAAATGGTGGCTCTGGAAACACCATATATTTT.

The table lists this clonotype with a few counts. This chain connects TRBV20-1 to TRBJ2-5; 11 bases align to TRBD2. V lost 3 bases and J lost 7; bases outside the gene matches: 4. This CDR3 has 13 amino acids. Per the germline V gene, CDR1 is DFQATT and CDR2 is SNEGSKA (reference sequence). CDR3 residues: CSASVAGGGTQYF. Here the CDR3 DNA reads TGCAGTGCTAGTGTAGCGGGAGGGGGGACCCAGTACTTC.

Comments on this clonotype: A much larger clone lies one base from this, so it may be a read error. The chain employs TRBV29-1 and TRBJ2-5; unclear D gene. V lost 5 bases and J lost 0, with 1 base in between. There are 10 residues in the CDR3. Germline CDR1 and CDR2: SQVTM and ANQGSEA. Here the CDR3 DNA reads TGCAGCGTTCACCAAGAGACCCAGTACTTC. This gives the protein CSVHQETQYF.

The V gene is TRBV20-1, the J gene TRBJ2-7, with TRBD2 as a possible D gene (6 bases). The CDR3 spans 15 residues. CDR1 is DFQATT, CDR2 SNEGSKA, per germline (reference sequence). The V and J ends lost 6 bases and 0 bases respectively, with 18 bases between them. The CDR3: CSAFGSAGSSYEQYF. CDR3 DNA sequence: TGCAGTGCCTTCGGATCAGCGGGTTCCTCCTACGAGCAGTACTTC.

The V call is TRBV7-2, the J call TRBJ2-1; no firm D call. Trimming shortened V by 8 bases and J by 4 bases, and 15 bases separated the two germline ends. The V gene's germline CDR1 is SGHTA and CDR2 FQGNSA. The CDR3 has 14 residues. CDR3 residues: CASRVESTYNEQFF. In DNA form, the CDR3 reads TGTGCCAGCCGGGTAGAGTCAACATACAATGAGCAGTTCTTC. The full variable domain, its missing parts supplied by reference TRBV7-2 and TRBJ2-1, is GAGVSQSPSNKVTEKGKDVELRCDPISGHTALYWYRQSLGQGLEFLIYFQGNSAPDKSGLPSDRFSAERTGGSVSTLTIQRTQQEDSAVYLCASRVESTYNEQFFGPGTRLTVL.

The chain recombines TRBV28 with TRBJ2-7; TRBD2 matches at 7 bases. The V gene's germline CDR1 is MDHEN and CDR2 SYDVKM. The V gene end was trimmed by 2 bases and the J gene end by 2 bases; junction bases not matched to a gene: 6. CDR3 length: 15 residues. The CDR3 region is CASSLTGGGPYEQYF. CDR3 nucleotides: TGTGCCAGCAGTTTAACCGGCGGGGGACCCTACGAGCAGTACTTC.

The rearrangement links TRBV10-3 to TRBJ1-4; TRBD1 is a possible D gene (5 bases). CDR1 is ENHRY, CDR2 SYGVKD, per germline. This CDR3 comprises 15 residues. Between the trimmed V and J ends, which lost 0 bases and 5 bases, there was a span of 10 bases. CDR3 sequence: CAISESGTENEKLFF. CDR3 nucleotide sequence: TGTGCCATCAGTGAGTCCGGGACGGAGAATGAAAAACTGTTTTTT.

The chain carries TRBV10-2 and TRBJ1-1, with 8 positions matching TRBD1. V lost 6 bases and J lost 4; bases outside the gene matches: 13. The germline V gene has CDR1 WSHSY and CDR2 SAAADI. The CDR3 sequence is 16 residues long. The CDR3 loop is CASRDRDRRLTTEAFF. Here the CDR3 DNA reads TGCGCCAGCAGGGACCGGGACAGGAGGCTGACCACTGAAGCTTTCTTT.

The chain has TRBV15 and TRBJ2-3, with TRBD1 matching 7 bases. Trimming at V came to 1 base and at J to 1 base, leaving 5 bases not matched to a gene. Germline CDR1 is LNHNV and CDR2 is YYDKDF (reference sequence). The CDR3 is 16 amino acids. CDR3 in amino acids: CATSRALGQGTDTQYF. CDR3 in DNA: TGTGCCACCAGCAGAGCCCTTGGACAGGGCACAGATACGCAGTATTTT.

The chain combines TRBV7-2 with TRBJ2-7; 8 bases agree with TRBD1. Germline V lookup: CDR1 SGHTA, CDR2 FQGNSA. With 5 bases clipped from V and 2 bases from J, the junction kept 5 bases outside the gene matches. This CDR3 is 14 amino acids long. CDR3 in DNA: TGTGCCAGCAGCGCCACAGGGGGTCCCTACGAGCAGTACTTC. It translates to CASSATGGPYEQYF. Combining the CDR3 with reference TRBV7-2 and TRBJ2-7 gives the whole variable domain GAGVSQSPSNKVTEKGKDVELRCDPISGHTALYWYRQSLGQGLEFLIYFQGNSAPDKSGLPSDRFSAERTGGSVSTLTIQRTQQEDSAVYLCASSATGGPYEQYFGPGTRLTVT.

The table lists this clonotype with many counts. The chain joins TRBV20-1 to TRBJ2-5, with D uncertain. Per germline, CDR1 DFQATT and CDR2 SNEGSKA (reference sequence). Trimming pared 6 bases from V and 1 base from J, leaving 18 bases between. The CDR3 has 15 residues. CDR3 nucleotide sequence: TGCAGTGCCCCTGGAGAACGGGTCGGCCAAGAGACCCAGTACTTC. Amino acids: CSAPGERVGQETQYF.

The table lists this clonotype with a few counts. J is TRBJ2-5 and V is TRBV29-1; the match to TRBD1 covers 8 bases. This CDR3 is 12 amino acids long. Germline V CDR1 and CDR2: SQVTM, ANQGSEA. V was pared by 5 bases and J by 4 bases, with 3 bases of the junction left unmatched. Written as DNA, the CDR3 is TGCAGCGTTCGACAGGGGAGAGAGACCCAGTACTTC. Translating it yields CSVRQGRETQYF. The full variable domain, rest sourced from reference TRBV29-1 and TRBJ2-5, is SAVISQKPSRDICQRGTSLTIQCQVDSQVTMMFWYRQQPGQSLTLIATANQGSEATYESGFVIDKFPISRPNLTFSTLTVSNMSPEDSSIYLCSVRQGRETQYFGPGTRLLVL.

A few counts support this clonotype. V is TRBV4-1 and J is TRBJ1-6; no clear D. Germline CDR1 and CDR2: MGHRA and YSYEKL. There are 12 residues in the CDR3. V shed 1 base and J shed 10 bases, with 5 bases lying between them. The CDR3 region has the DNA TGCGCCAGCAGCCAAGGGGCCTCACCCCTCCACTTT. Residues: CASSQGASPLHF.

The rearrangement uses TRBV7-9 and TRBJ1-1; 9 nucleotides agree with TRBD1. This CDR3 is built from 17 residues. After removal of 6 bases from V and 3 bases from J, the junction contained 14 bases not matched to a gene. Per the germline V gene, CDR1 is SEHNR and CDR2 is FQNEAQ (reference sequence). CDR3 bases: TGTGCCAGCAGTCCCCGGGACAGGGTTAGTGAGGACACTGAAGCTTTCTTT. It yields the protein CASSPRDRVSEDTEAFF.